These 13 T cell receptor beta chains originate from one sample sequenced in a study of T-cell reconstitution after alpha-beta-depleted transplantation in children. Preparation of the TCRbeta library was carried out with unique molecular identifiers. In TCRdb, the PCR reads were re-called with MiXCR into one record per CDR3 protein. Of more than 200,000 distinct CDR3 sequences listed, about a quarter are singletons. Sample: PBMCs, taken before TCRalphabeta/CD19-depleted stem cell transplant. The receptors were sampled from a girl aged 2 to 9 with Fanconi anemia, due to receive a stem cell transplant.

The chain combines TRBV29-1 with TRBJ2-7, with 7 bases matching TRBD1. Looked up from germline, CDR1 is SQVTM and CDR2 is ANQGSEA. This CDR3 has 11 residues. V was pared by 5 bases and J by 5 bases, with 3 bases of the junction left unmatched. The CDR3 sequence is CSVRQGNEQYF. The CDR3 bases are TGCAGCGTTAGACAGGGTAACGAGCAGTACTTC.

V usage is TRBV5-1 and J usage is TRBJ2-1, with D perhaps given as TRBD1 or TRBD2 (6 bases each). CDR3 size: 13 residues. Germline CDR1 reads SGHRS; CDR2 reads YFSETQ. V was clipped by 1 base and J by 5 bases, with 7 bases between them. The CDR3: CASSLRGDNEQFF. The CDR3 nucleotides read TGCGCCAGCAGCTTGAGGGGGGACAATGAGCAGTTCTTC.

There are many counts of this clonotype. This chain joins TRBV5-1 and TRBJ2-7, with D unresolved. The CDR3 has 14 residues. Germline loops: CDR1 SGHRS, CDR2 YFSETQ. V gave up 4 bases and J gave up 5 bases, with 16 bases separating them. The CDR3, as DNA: TGCGCCAGCAGCCCAACGATCGACTGGGACGAGCAGTACTTC. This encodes CASSPTIDWDEQYF.

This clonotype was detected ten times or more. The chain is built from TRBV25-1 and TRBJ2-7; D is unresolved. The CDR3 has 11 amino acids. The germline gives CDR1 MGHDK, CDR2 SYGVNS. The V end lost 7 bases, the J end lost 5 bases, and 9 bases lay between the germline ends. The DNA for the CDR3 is TGTGCCAGCACGTTAGCTCACGAGCAGTACTTC. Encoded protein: CASTLAHEQYF.

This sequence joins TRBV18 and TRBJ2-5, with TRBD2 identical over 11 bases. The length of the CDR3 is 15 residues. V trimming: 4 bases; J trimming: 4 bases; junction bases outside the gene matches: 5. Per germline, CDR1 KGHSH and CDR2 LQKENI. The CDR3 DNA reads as TGTGCCAGCTCACGCACTAGCGGGAGTATAGAGACCCAGTACTTC. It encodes CASSRTSGSIETQYF. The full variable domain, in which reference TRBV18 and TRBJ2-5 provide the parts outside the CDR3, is NAGVMQNPRHLVRRRGQEARLRCSPMKGHSHVYWYRQLPEEGLKFMVYLQKENIIDESGMPKERFSAEFPKEGPSILRIQQVVRGDSAAYFCASSRTSGSIETQYFGPGTRLLVL.

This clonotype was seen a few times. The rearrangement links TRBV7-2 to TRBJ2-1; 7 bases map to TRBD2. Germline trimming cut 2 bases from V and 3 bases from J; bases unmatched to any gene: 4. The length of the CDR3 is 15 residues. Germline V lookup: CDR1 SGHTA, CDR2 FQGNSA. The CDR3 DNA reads TGTGCCAGCAGCTTACTGAGCGGGGACTACAATGAGCAGTTCTTC. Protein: CASSLLSGDYNEQFF.

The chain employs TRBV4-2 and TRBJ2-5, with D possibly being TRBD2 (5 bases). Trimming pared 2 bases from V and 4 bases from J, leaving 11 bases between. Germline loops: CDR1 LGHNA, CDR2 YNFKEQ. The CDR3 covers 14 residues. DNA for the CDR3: TGTGCCAGCAGCCAACACGATGCGGGAGAGACCCAGTACTTC. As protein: CASSQHDAGETQYF.

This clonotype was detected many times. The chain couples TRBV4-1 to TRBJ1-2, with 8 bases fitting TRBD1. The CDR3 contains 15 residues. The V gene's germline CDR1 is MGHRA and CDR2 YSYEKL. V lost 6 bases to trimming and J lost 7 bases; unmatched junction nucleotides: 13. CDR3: CASSQTGDGLLGYTF. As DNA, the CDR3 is TGCGCCAGCAGTCAGACAGGGGACGGACTTCTTGGCTACACCTTC.

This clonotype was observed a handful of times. CDR3 in amino acids: CSVHSGNYNEQFF. DNA of the CDR3: TGCAGCGTTCATAGCGGGAACTACAATGAGCAGTTCTTC. The rearrangement joins TRBV29-1 to TRBJ2-1, with 8 bases that match TRBD2. CDR1 is SQVTM, CDR2 ANQGSEA, per germline. The CDR3 extends over 13 amino acids. After removal of 5 bases from V and 3 bases from J, the junction contained 3 bases not matched to a gene.

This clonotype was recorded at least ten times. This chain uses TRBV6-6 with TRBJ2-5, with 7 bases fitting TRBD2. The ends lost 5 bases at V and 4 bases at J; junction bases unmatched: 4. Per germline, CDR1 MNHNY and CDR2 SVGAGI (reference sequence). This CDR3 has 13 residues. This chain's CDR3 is CASSQGGLETQYF. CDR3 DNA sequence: TGTGCCAGCAGTCAGGGAGGGTTAGAGACCCAGTACTTC.

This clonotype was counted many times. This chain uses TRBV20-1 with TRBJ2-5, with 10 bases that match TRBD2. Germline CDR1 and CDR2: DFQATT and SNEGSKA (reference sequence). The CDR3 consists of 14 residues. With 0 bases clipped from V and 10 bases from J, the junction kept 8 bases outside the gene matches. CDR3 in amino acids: CSARDFLLAGIQYF. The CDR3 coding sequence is TGCAGTGCTAGAGATTTCTTACTAGCGGGGATCCAGTACTTC.

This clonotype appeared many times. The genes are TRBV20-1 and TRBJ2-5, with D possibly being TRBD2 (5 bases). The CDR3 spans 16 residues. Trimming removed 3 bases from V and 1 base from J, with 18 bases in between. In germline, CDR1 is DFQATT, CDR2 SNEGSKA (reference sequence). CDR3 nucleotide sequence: TGCAGTGCTAGGGAGGACCACTACGGCCTCCAAGAGACCCAGTACTTC. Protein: CSAREDHYGLQETQYF.

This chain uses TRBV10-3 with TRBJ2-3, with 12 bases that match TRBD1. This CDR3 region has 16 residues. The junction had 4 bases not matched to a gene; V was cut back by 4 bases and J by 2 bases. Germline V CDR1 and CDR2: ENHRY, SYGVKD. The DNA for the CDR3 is TGTGCCATCAGTGGGGACAGGGGGCGCGCCACAGATACGCAGTATTTT. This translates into CAISGDRGRATDTQYF.